This is a list of T cell receptor beta chains from one sample in a study of response to subunit inactivated influenza vaccine. TCRdb called the RT-PCR reads again in MiXCR, with one record for every CDR3 protein. The sample shows about 500,000 distinct CDR3 sequences, 15% to 20% of them seen only once. Sample: CD4+ T cells sorted from PBMCs, taken less than 30 months after vaccination. These receptors originate from a man aged 50-75 years who received an inactivated influenza vaccine. CDR3s include the opening cysteine and the closing phenylalanine or tryptophan. D genes are given only for firm matches. The size of a clone is reported for some rows only, either as once, few or many, or as a class for expanded clones.

V gene	clone size	D gene	J gene	CDR3 DNA	CDR3 protein
TRBV3-1	once	-	TRBJ2-5	TGTGCCAGCAGCCAAGATGTAGCAGGGCGACAAGAGACCCAGTACTTC	CASSQDVAGRQETQYF
TRBV10-3	few	TRBD1	TRBJ1-2	TGTGCCATCAGTGATAGAGGGACAGGGTACTATGGCTACACCTTC	CAISDRGTGYYGYTF
TRBV18	once	TRBD1	TRBJ1-4	TGTGCCAGCTCACGATCCGGGACAGTTAATGAAAAACTGTTTTTT	CASSRSGTVNEKLFF
TRBV19	-	TRBD1	TRBJ1-6	TGTGCCAGTAGTACAGACAGGGGGTATAATTCACCCCTCCACTTT	CASSTDRGYNSPLHF
TRBV12-3/TRBV12-4	many	-	TRBJ2-7	TGTGCCAGCAGTTTCCGGGAGCGGTACGAGCAGTACTTC	CASSFRERYEQYF
TRBV5-1	-	TRBD2	TRBJ2-1	TGCGCCAGCAGCTTCAGACTAGCGGGAGAAGGAAGCAGAAATGAGCAGTTCTTC	CASSFRLAGEGSRNEQFF
TRBV15	-	TRBD2	TRBJ2-2	TGTGCCACCAGCACGACTAGCGGGAGAACGACCGGGGAGCTGTTTTTT	CATSTTSGRTTGELFF
TRBV7-2	few	-	TRBJ1-2	TGTGCCAGCAGCGCCGAAGTAGGGGGCTACACCTTC	CASSAEVGGYTF
TRBV5-1	-	TRBD2	TRBJ2-1	TGCGCCAGCAGCCCCGATGGGCTAGCGGGAGGGAACAATGAGCAGTTCTTC	CASSPDGLAGGNNEQFF
TRBV6-1	few	TRBD1	TRBJ1-5	TGTGCCAGCAGTGGACAGGGAAATAGCAATCAGCCCCAGCATTTT	CASSGQGNSNQPQHF
TRBV19	-	TRBD2	TRBJ2-2	TGTGCCAGTAGTATCGGGGGGTACCTAGACACCGGGGAGCTGTTTTTT	CASSIGGYLDTGELFF
TRBV6-2/TRBV6-3	-	TRBD2	TRBJ2-7	TGTGCCAGCAGAACTCAAAGCGGGAGGAAATACTACGAGCAGTACTTC	CASRTQSGRKYYEQYF
TRBV12-3/TRBV12-4	few	-	TRBJ1-5	TGTGCCAGCAGTCAAACCCAACAGCCCCAGCATTTT	CASSQTQQPQHF
TRBV5-1	many	-	TRBJ1-1	TGCGCCAGCAGCTTGACACTGAACACTGAAGCTTTCTTT	CASSLTLNTEAFF
TRBV20-1	few	-	TRBJ2-1	TGCAGTGCTAGTTTCCAGTACAATGAGCAGTTCTTC	CSASFQYNEQFF
TRBV12-3/TRBV12-4	few	TRBD1	TRBJ1-2	TGTGCCAGCAGTCCACAGGGGGCTCTCGATGGCTACACCTTC	CASSPQGALDGYTF
TRBV12-3/TRBV12-4	-	-	TRBJ2-6	TGTGCCAGCAGCCCACGGTTCTCTGGGGCCAACGTCCTGACTTTC	CASSPRFSGANVLTF
TRBV5-1	few	-	TRBJ2-7	TGCGCCAGCAGCTTGGTTGGGAGCGGCTACGAGCAGTACTTC	CASSLVGSGYEQYF
TRBV10-3	-	TRBD2	TRBJ2-7	TGTGCCATCAAAGCTAGCGGGAGCTACGAGCAGTACTTC	CAIKASGSYEQYF
TRBV14	-	-	TRBJ1-2	TGTGCCAGCAGCCAATCAGCGTCTCATGGCTACACCTTC	CASSQSASHGYTF
TRBV21-1	few	-	TRBJ2-4	TGTGCCAGCACCTACGTGGACAGGGGGCTCGAAGACAAAAACATTCAGTACTTC	CASTYVDRGLEDKNIQYF
TRBV29-1	-	-	TRBJ1-1	TGCAGCGTTGAGAACGGACTACTGAACACTGAAGCTTTCTTT	CSVENGLLNTEAFF
TRBV28	-	TRBD1	TRBJ1-4	TGTGCCAGCAGGACAGGGGGCGGTGATCGCGATAATGAAAAACTGTTTTTT	CASRTGGGDRDNEKLFF
TRBV28	-	TRBD2	TRBJ2-5	TGTGCCAGCGGTTCCGCCGGGACTACGCTAGAGACCCAGTACTTC	CASGSAGTTLETQYF
TRBV29-1	few	-	TRBJ2-3	TGCAGCGTTGACCGGCTGACAGATACGCAGTATTTT	CSVDRLTDTQYF
TRBV20-1	-	TRBD2	TRBJ2-1	TGCAGTGCTAGAGTCCATGGGACTAGCGGGAGGAATACGAATGAGCAGTTCTTC	CSARVHGTSGRNTNEQFF
TRBV3-1	-	TRBD2	TRBJ2-7	TGTGCCAGCAGCCCCGGACTAGTTTTGGGGCCTGAGCAGTACTTC	CASSPGLVLGPEQYF
TRBV11-1	-	TRBD2	TRBJ2-1	TGTGCCAGCAGCCCTGCTAGCGGGATGGTCCATGAGCAGTTCTTC	CASSPASGMVHEQFF
TRBV7-9	-	TRBD1	TRBJ2-7	TGTGCCAGCAGCTCTCTGACAGGGACCGAGCAGTACTTC	CASSSLTGTEQYF
TRBV10-3	-	TRBD1	TRBJ2-3	TGTGCCATCACCGATACTATACAGGGGCGTCGCACAGATACGCAGTATTTT	CAITDTIQGRRTDTQYF
TRBV10-3	many	-	TRBJ2-1	TGTGCCATCAGTGACCCCGAGGGGAACGATGAGCAGTTCTTC	CAISDPEGNDEQFF
TRBV6-6	-	-	TRBJ2-7	TGTGCCAGCAGACTAGCACCCTACGAGCAGTACTTC	CASRLAPYEQYF
TRBV19	few	TRBD1	TRBJ1-1	TGTGCCACCAAGGGACAGGGGTACACTGAAGCTTTCTTT	CATKGQGYTEAFF
TRBV7-2	-	-	TRBJ2-7	TGTGCCAGCAGCTTAGAGGGGGGTCTGGGGGAGCAGTACTTC	CASSLEGGLGEQYF
TRBV28	few	-	TRBJ2-7	TGTGCCAGCAGCCGCGGGCCGTCCAGGGACGAGCAGTACTTC	CASSRGPSRDEQYF
TRBV3-1	-	-	TRBJ1-1	TGTGCCAGCAGCCAAGAGAGCTGGACTGAAAGCGGAGCTTTCTTT	CASSQESWTESGAFF
TRBV30	few	TRBD1	TRBJ1-6	TGTGCCTGGGCCTACAGGGGTAATTCACCCCTCCACTTT	CAWAYRGNSPLHF